A single sample gave rise to the 15 T cell receptor beta chains below, sequenced in a study of cytomegalovirus exposure and HLA in healthy donors (dated by TCRdb to about 2017). Receptor libraries were prepared by the immunoSEQ multiplex PCR assay. The multiplex PCR relied on a mix of 60 forward primers for TCR Vbeta segments and 13 reverse primers for TCR Jbeta segments. Held by TCRdb, this immuneACCESS table contains in-frame sequences only and omits some clones. Under half of the omission traces to an unresolved V gene where checked; the cause of the rest is unknown. Recorded for this sample are about 110,000 clones; approximately 80% of them occurred a single time. Around 5.1% of the sample belongs to the ten largest clones. Sequenced material: PBMCs. The receptors shown here come from a female donor in good health and CMV-seropositive.

The chain carries TRBV7-6 and TRBJ2-1, with 11 bases fitting TRBD2. The CDR3 length is 13 residues. J was trimmed by 7 bases and V by 5 bases; bases with no gene match: 1. Looked up from germline, CDR1 is SGHVS and CDR2 is FNYEAQ. The CDR3 region is CASSRTSGNEQFF. The CDR3 nucleotides are TGTGCCAGCAGCCGGACTAGCGGGAATGAGCAGTTCTTC.

The J gene is TRBJ2-7, the V gene TRBV7-2; a possible D gene is TRBD2 (6 bases). Between the trimmed V and J ends, which lost 5 bases and 2 bases, there was a span of 10 bases. The CDR3 spans 13 residues. CDR1 is SGHTA, CDR2 FQGNSA, per germline. The CDR3 sequence: CASSPGGTYEQYF. CDR3 nucleotide sequence: TGTGCCAGCAGCCCCGGCGGGACCTACGAGCAGTACTTC.

The chain combines TRBV7-9 with TRBJ1-3; the match to TRBD1 covers 8 bases. Germline loops: CDR1 SEHNR, CDR2 FQNEAQ (reference sequence). This CDR3 has 15 residues. With 4 bases clipped from V and 4 bases from J, the junction kept 6 bases outside the gene matches. The CDR3 DNA is TGTGCCAGCAGCTACAGGACAGGGAGAGGAAACACCATATATTTT. This codes for CASSYRTGRGNTIYF.

This clone was picked up a small number of times. V is TRBV4-2 and J is TRBJ2-3; TRBD2 might be the D (5 bases). Germline V CDR1 and CDR2: LGHNA, YNFKEQ. Trimming cost V 1 base and J 0 bases, with 17 bases left between them. The CDR3 extends over 18 amino acids. The CDR3 loop reads CASSQGRRADVSTDTQYF. For the CDR3, the DNA is TGTGCCAGCAGCCAAGGCCGCCGAGCGGATGTTAGCACAGATACGCAGTATTTT.

The chain uses TRBV2 and TRBJ2-3; TRBD2 agrees at 12 bases. Losses at the gene ends were 6 bases for V and 2 bases for J; bases not matched to a gene: 3. There are 15 residues in the CDR3. CDR1 SNHLY and CDR2 FYNNEI come from the germline V gene. This CDR3 is CASRGTSGFTDTQYF. The CDR3 coding sequence is TGTGCCAGCAGGGGGACTAGCGGGTTCACAGATACGCAGTATTTT.

This chain connects TRBV6-1 to TRBJ2-5, with D possibly being TRBD1 (5 bases). CDR1 MNHNS and CDR2 SASEGT come from the germline V gene. The CDR3 sequence is 14 residues long. Trimming took off 5 bases at V and 4 bases at J, with 14 bases between the two ends. The CDR3 DNA reads TGTGCCAGCAGTACACTACAGGACGGAGAGACCCAGTACTTC. Protein product: CASSTLQDGETQYF.

V and J are TRBV10-3 and TRBJ2-1; TRBD2 is a possible D gene (5 bases). The V gene lost 2 bases and the J gene lost 0 bases, with 11 bases spanning the gap. Germline loops: CDR1 ENHRY, CDR2 SYGVKD. This CDR3 is built from 16 residues. CDR3 in amino acids: CAISERQRTSYNEQFF. The CDR3 DNA is TGTGCCATCAGTGAGCGCCAGCGGACCTCCTACAATGAGCAGTTCTTC.

This chain links TRBV7-2 with TRBJ1-5, with 8 bases fitting TRBD1. V lost 5 bases and J lost 1; bases outside the gene matches: 7. The CDR3 runs 16 residues. Germline-derived CDR1 and CDR2 are SGHTA and FQGNSA. CDR3 loop: CASSPDRQGSNQPQHF. The CDR3 DNA reads TGTGCCAGCAGCCCGGATAGACAGGGGAGCAATCAGCCCCAGCATTTT.

This chain uses TRBV5-1 with TRBJ2-2, with D uncertain. V gave up 3 bases and J gave up 0 bases, with 12 bases separating them. CDR1 and CDR2 from the germline V gene are SGHRS and YFSETQ. This CDR3 spans 16 amino acids. The CDR3 DNA reads as TGCGCCAGCAGCTACCGAGAATCCGCGAACACCGGGGAGCTGTTTTTT. Translation gives CASSYRESANTGELFF.

The rearrangement links TRBV21-1 to TRBJ1-3; the table's D gene call, TRBD1, was not cross checked with the DNA. TRBV21-1 counts as a pseudogene. This CDR3 has 17 residues. The CDR3 sequence: CASSKTGDSRARNTIYF. As DNA, the CDR3 is TGTGCCAGCAGCAAAACGGGGGACAGCCGCGCCAGAAACACCATATATTTT.

The genes are TRBV7-3 and TRBJ2-3; possible D gene TRBD1, 5 bases. The CDR3 is made up of 14 amino acids. The V end was cut by 0 bases, the J end by 2 bases, with 6 bases between. CDR1 and CDR2 from the germline V gene are SGHTA and FQGTGA. CDR3 nucleotide sequence: TGTGCCAGCAGCTTAACGGGGCTCACAGATACGCAGTATTTT. Translation gives CASSLTGLTDTQYF.

CDR3 DNA: TGTGCCTGGAGTATGAGACAGGGGGACACCGGGGAGCTGTTTTTT. Protein sequence: CAWSMRQGDTGELFF. V is TRBV30 and J is TRBJ2-2; 9 bases align to TRBD1. The CDR3 is 15 amino acids. The germline V gene encodes CDR1 GTSNPN and CDR2 SVGIG (reference sequence). Trimming at V came to 2 bases and at J to 3 bases, leaving 4 bases not matched to a gene.

Here the CDR3 DNA reads TGTGCTAGTGACTCTCCGGGGTCTGTTCCGAACACTGAAGCTTTCTTT. The encoded protein is CASDSPGSVPNTEAFF. The V gene is TRBV12-5, the J gene TRBJ1-1; D remains ambiguous. Germline CDR1 is LGHNT and CDR2 is FRNRAP. Trimming pared 7 bases from V and 1 base from J, leaving 19 bases between. The CDR3 is 16 residues long.

The V gene is TRBV7-2, the J gene TRBJ2-2, with 8 bases that match TRBD2. From germline, CDR1 is SGHTA and CDR2 FQGNSA. The length of the CDR3 is 15 residues. V lost 6 bases to trimming and J lost 4 bases; unmatched junction nucleotides: 7. The DNA of the CDR3 is TGTGCCAGCAGTCTCGCGGGAGGCCCCACCGGGGAGCTGTTTTTT. Protein product: CASSLAGGPTGELFF.

A single count supports this clone. V is TRBV7-2 and J is TRBJ1-4, with D maybe TRBD1 (5 bases). The CDR3 runs 15 residues. CDR1 and CDR2 from the germline V gene are SGHTA and FQGNSA. Trimming stripped 5 bases from V and 0 bases from J, with 10 bases between. The DNA for the CDR3 is TGTGCCAGCAGCACGACGGGGGCAACTAATGAAAAACTGTTTTTT. Translated, it gives CASSTTGATNEKLFF.